This entry is about one T cell receptor beta chain. No antigen is known for it. This sample is drawn from a study of PD-1 blockade in mismatch repair-deficient tumors. General study points: Tumor-resident clones, often undetectable pretreatment in blood, expanded then contracted after pembrolizumab.

Assay: immunoSEQ multiplex PCR; the TCRdb copy retains only in-frame clones and omits some. The sample records 70,000 to 90,000 clones, about 82% being singletons. V lost 3 bases, J lost 4 bases, and 12 bases lay in between. The CDR3 spans 14 residues. Per the germline V gene, CDR1 is SEHNR and CDR2 is FQNEAQ (reference sequence). Mismatch repair deficiency was confirmed in all patients, by PCR or immunohistochemistry. A few pembrolizumab responders had their TCRs sequenced. The sequencing here drew on peripheral blood, taken 44 weeks after starting pembrolizumab. V gene TRBV7-9 combines with J gene TRBJ1-2; a possible D gene is TRBD1 (5 bases). This sequence originates from an adult with mismatch repair-deficient cancer. In DNA, the CDR3 is TGTGCCAGCAGCTTGGGTCAGGGAGGCTATGGCTACACCTTC. Residues: CASSLGQGGYGYTF.